This T cell receptor (beta chain) was sequenced during a study of blood T cell repertoires in COVID-19. The CDR3 has 14 amino acids. The germline gives CDR1 SGHRS, CDR2 YFSETQ. Losses at the gene ends were 4 bases for V and 2 bases for J; bases not matched to a gene: 5. Individuals drawn from around 24 US areas were roughly 18 to 95 years old. Participants reported their clinical history, and cohort assignment relied on those reports. Generated by immunoSEQ multiplex PCR, the TCRdb table keeps only in-frame clones and is missing some. The data contain 300,000 or so clones, 80% to 90% of them singletons.

The sample comprised PBMCs or T cells enriched from blood (not recorded which). The clonotype was recovered from a woman in her forties with acute COVID-19. The chain couples TRBV5-1 to TRBJ1-2, with 7 bases identical to TRBD1. CDR3 region: CASSSQTGNYGYTF. The DNA for the CDR3 is TGCGCCAGCAGCAGTCAGACAGGGAACTATGGCTACACCTTC.